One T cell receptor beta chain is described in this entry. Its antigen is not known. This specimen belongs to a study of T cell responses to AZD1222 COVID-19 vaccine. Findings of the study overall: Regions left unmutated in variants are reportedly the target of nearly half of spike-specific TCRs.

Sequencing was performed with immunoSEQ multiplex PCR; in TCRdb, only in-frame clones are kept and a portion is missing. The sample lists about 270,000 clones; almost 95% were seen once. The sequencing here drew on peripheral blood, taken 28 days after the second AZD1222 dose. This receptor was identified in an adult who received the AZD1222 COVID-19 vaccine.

In DNA form, the CDR3 reads TGCGCCAGCAGCCAAGATCTGGACTCCTATAATTCACCCCTCCACTTT. It is translated as CASSQDLDSYNSPLHF. The J gene is TRBJ1-6, the V gene TRBV4-3, with no clear D. V lost 0 bases, J lost 0 bases, and 6 bases lay in between. The CDR3 totals 16 residues. The germline gives CDR1 LGHNA, CDR2 YSLEER.